The next 8 T cell receptor beta chains were all read from a single sample in a study of PD-1 blockade in classical Hodgkin lymphoma. Autologous stem cell transplantation was followed by relapse in every patient, and brentuximab vedotin exposure varied. Some clones are missing from TCRdb's copy, which holds only in-frame ones; the method was immunoSEQ multiplex PCR. The table lists approximately 80,000 clones, 75% to 90% of them singletons. The specimen was peripheral blood mononuclear cells (PBMCs), collected at baseline. Every receptor here comes from a human donor with classical Hodgkin lymphoma.

The rearrangement uses TRBV28 and TRBJ2-7; D is perhaps TRBD1 (6 bases). The CDR3 contains 13 residues. Germline assignment: CDR1 MDHEN and CDR2 SYDVKM. Trimming took off 3 bases at V and 2 bases at J, with 8 bases between the two ends. For the CDR3, the DNA is TGTGCCAGCAGTTTCCGGGACACCTACGAGCAGTACTTC. Translating gives CASSFRDTYEQYF.

This chain links TRBV6-5 with TRBJ2-2; D is undetermined. In germline, CDR1 is MNHEY, CDR2 SVGAGI. The ends were cut back, 0 bases at V and 5 bases at J, with 1 base in the middle. This CDR3 is built from 12 residues. The CDR3 DNA sequence: TGTGCCAGCAGTTACTCGACCGGGGAGCTGTTTTTT. It specifies CASSYSTGELFF.

This clone was recorded only once. The CDR3 DNA is TGTGCCAGCAGCTACGGGACGGGATCCTACGAGCAGTACTTC. Translated, it gives CASSYGTGSYEQYF. The chain couples TRBV28 to TRBJ2-7; D may correspond to TRBD1 or TRBD2 (5 bases each). Trimming took off 6 bases at V and 1 base at J, with 13 bases between the two ends. Germline CDR1 is MDHEN and CDR2 is SYDVKM. The length of the CDR3 is 14 residues.

The chain combines TRBV29-1 with TRBJ2-2; 7 bases match TRBD1. V was clipped by 7 bases and J by 7 bases; unmatched bases: 12. Germline CDR1 is SQVTM and CDR2 is ANQGSEA. The CDR3 totals 14 residues. CDR3 nucleotides: TGCAGCGCCCCCCTGACAGGGCTGAACGGGGAGCTGTTTTTT. Translation gives CSAPLTGLNGELFF.

V and J are TRBV30 and TRBJ2-7; 8 bases match TRBD1. The V and J ends lost 7 bases and 5 bases, in that order; junction bases with no gene match: 4. The germline V gene has CDR1 GTSNPN and CDR2 SVGIG (reference sequence). The CDR3 totals 11 residues. The CDR3: CALDRANEQYF. Here the CDR3 DNA reads TGTGCCTTGGACAGGGCGAACGAGCAGTACTTC.

This rearrangement joins TRBV4-2 to TRBJ2-6; D is ambiguous. Per germline, CDR1 LGHNA and CDR2 YNFKEQ. This CDR3 spans 15 amino acids. V lost 3 bases, J lost 0 bases, and 6 bases lay in between. CDR3 residues: CASSHQSSGANVLTF. The CDR3, as DNA: TGTGCCAGCAGCCACCAGAGCTCTGGGGCCAACGTCCTGACTTTC.

The J gene is TRBJ2-7, the V gene TRBV7-8; D is uncertain. Trimming removed 4 bases from V and 5 bases from J, with 12 bases in between. CDR1 is SGHVS and CDR2 is FQNEAQ in the germline V gene. The CDR3 covers 13 residues. CDR3 in amino acids: CASSSYSRNEQYF. In DNA, the CDR3 is TGTGCCAGCAGCTCTTATAGTAGGAACGAGCAGTACTTC.

The genes are TRBV28 and TRBJ2-7, with 8 bases that match TRBD2. Per germline, CDR1 MDHEN and CDR2 SYDVKM. The CDR3 length is 15 residues. Trimming removed 3 bases from V and 4 bases from J; junction bases left unmatched: 8. Here the CDR3 DNA reads TGTGCCAGCAGTTTGGCGACCGGGACTAGTTACGAGCAGTACTTC. As protein: CASSLATGTSYEQYF.